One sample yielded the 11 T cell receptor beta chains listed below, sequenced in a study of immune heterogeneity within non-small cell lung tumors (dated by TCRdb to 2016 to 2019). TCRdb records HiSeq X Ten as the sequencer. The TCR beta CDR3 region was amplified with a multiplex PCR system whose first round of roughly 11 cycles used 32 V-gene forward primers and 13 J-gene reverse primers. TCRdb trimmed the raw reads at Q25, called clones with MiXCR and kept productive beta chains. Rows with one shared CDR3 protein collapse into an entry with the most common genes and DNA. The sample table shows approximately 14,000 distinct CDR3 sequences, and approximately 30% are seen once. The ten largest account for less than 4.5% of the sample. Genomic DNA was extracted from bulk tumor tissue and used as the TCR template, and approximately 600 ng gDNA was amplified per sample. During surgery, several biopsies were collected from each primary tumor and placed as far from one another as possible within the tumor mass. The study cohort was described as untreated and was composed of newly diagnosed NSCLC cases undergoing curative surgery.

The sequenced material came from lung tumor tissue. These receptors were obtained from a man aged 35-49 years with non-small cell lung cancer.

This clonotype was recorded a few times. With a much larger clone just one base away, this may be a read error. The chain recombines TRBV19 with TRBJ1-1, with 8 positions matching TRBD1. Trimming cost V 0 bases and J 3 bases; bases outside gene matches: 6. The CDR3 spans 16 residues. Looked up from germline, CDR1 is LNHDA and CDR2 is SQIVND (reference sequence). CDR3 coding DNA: TGTGCCAGTAGTATAGATTGGACAGGGTTGTACACTGAAGCTTTCTTT. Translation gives CASSIDWTGLYTEAFF.

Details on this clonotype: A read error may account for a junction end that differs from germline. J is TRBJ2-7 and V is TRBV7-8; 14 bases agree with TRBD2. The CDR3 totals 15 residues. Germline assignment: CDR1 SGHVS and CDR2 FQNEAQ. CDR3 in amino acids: CVSRVGLAGGYEQYF. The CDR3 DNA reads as TGTGTCAGCAGAGTCGGACTAGCGGGAGGCTACGAGCAGTACTTC.

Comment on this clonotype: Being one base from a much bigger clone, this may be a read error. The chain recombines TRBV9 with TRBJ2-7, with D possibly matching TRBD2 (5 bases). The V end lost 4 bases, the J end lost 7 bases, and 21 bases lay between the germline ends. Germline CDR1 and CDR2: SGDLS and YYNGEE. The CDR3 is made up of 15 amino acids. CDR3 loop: CASSPVLVPREEQYF. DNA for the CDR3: TGTGCCAGCAGCCCGGTACTAGTCCCCCGTGAAGAGCAGTACTTC.

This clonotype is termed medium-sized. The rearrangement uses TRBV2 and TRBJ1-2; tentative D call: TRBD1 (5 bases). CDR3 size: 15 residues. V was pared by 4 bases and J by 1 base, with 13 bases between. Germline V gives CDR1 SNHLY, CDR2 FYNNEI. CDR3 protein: CASSGRGSYNYGYTF. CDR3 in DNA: TGTGCCAGCAGTGGTCGGGGCAGCTATAACTATGGCTACACCTTC.

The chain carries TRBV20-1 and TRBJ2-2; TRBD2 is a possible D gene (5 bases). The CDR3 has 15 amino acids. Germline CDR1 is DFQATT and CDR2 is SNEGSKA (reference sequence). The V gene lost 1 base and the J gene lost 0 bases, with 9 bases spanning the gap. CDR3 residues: CSARVGGSNTGELFF. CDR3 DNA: TGCAGTGCTAGAGTGGGCGGGTCGAACACCGGGGAGCTGTTTTTT.

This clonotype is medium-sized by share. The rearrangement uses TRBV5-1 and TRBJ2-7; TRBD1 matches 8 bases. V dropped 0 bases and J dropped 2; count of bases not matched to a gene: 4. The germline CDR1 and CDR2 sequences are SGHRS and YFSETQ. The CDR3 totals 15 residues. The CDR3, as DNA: TGCGCCAGCAGCTTGGACCACAGGGGGGCCTACGAGCAGTACTTC. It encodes CASSLDHRGAYEQYF.

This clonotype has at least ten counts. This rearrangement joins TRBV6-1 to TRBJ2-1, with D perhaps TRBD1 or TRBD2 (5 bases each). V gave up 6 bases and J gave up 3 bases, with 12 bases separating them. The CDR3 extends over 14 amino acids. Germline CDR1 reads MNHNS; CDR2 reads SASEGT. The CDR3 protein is CASRGDGLYNEQFF. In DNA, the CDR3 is TGTGCCAGCAGGGGGGACGGTCTCTACAATGAGCAGTTCTTC.

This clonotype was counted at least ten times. The CDR3 DNA reads as TGTGCCAGCCAGAACACCCTTTATAGCAATCAGCCCCAGCATTTT. As protein: CASQNTLYSNQPQHF. V usage is TRBV6-2 or TRBV6-3 and J usage is TRBJ1-5; no clear D. CDR3 size: 15 residues. V was cut by 8 bases and J by 0 bases, with 14 bases left in between. CDR1 and CDR2 from the germline V gene are MNHEY and SVGEGT.

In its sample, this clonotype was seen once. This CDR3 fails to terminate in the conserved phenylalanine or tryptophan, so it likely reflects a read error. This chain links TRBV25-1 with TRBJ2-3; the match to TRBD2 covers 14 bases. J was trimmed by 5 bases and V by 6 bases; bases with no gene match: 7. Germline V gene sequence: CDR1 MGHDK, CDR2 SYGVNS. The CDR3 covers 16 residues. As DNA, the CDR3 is TGTGCCAGCAGCGAGCATGGGACTAGCGGGGGAGATACGCAGTATTCT. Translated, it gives CASSEHGTSGGDTQYS.

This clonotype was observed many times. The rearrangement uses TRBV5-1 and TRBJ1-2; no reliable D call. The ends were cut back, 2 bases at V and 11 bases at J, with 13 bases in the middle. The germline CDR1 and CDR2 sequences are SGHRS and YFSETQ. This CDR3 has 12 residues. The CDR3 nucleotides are TGCGCCAGCAGCTTAGGCAGGCGAGTATACACCTTC. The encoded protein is CASSLGRRVYTF.

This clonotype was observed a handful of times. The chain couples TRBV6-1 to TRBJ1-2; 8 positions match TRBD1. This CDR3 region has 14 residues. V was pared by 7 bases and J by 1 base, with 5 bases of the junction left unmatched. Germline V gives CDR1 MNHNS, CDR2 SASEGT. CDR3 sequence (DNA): TGTGCCAGCACTACAGGGGGATTTAACTATGGCTACACCTTC. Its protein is CASTTGGFNYGYTF.